This entry lists 25 T cell receptor beta chains sequenced from one sample in a study of Siglec-9 on CD8 T cells in melanoma. Data came from immunoSEQ multiplex PCR; TCRdb stores just in-frame clones and leaves some out. The sample holds approximately 35,000 clones, roughly 84% seen once. Sequenced material: Siglec-9- CD8+ T cells sorted from blood. These receptors were taken from a human donor in good health.

There are a few counts of this clone. The V gene is TRBV6-4, the J gene TRBJ2-3; 11 positions agree with TRBD2. The V gene's germline CDR1 is MRHNA and CDR2 SNTAGT. The CDR3 has 16 residues. The V gene end was trimmed by 3 bases and the J gene end by 5 bases; junction bases not matched to a gene: 7. In nucleotides, the CDR3 is TGTGCCAGCAGTGAAGGGCTAGCGGGGGGCGGAGATACGCAGTATTTT. Residues: CASSEGLAGGGDTQYF.

The chain carries TRBV4-1 and TRBJ2-1; unclear D gene. Germline loops: CDR1 MGHRA, CDR2 YSYEKL. The CDR3 consists of 14 residues. The V and J ends lost 5 bases and 0 bases respectively, with 8 bases between them. CDR3 DNA sequence: TGCGCCAGCAGCATGGGAAGCTCCTACAATGAGCAGTTCTTC. Translation: CASSMGSSYNEQFF.

V usage is TRBV9 and J usage is TRBJ2-1; TRBD2 agrees at 7 bases. The CDR3 loop spans 17 amino acids. Germline V gene data show CDR1 as SGDLS and CDR2 as YYNGEE. J was trimmed by 0 bases and V by 0 bases; bases with no gene match: 6. CDR3 region: CASSVATGGSSYNEQFF. As DNA, the CDR3 is TGTGCCAGCAGCGTAGCTACGGGCGGGAGCTCCTACAATGAGCAGTTCTTC.

The chain carries TRBV5-6 and TRBJ2-7; 11 bases map to TRBD2. V dropped 4 bases and J dropped 1; count of bases not matched to a gene: 4. The CDR3 runs to 15 residues. CDR1 SGHDT and CDR2 YYEEEE come from the germline V gene. The CDR3 region has the DNA TGTGCCAGCAGCGAGAGGACTAGCGGGTCCTACGAGCAGTACTTC. Its translation: CASSERTSGSYEQYF. The full variable domain, its missing parts supplied by reference TRBV5-6 and TRBJ2-7, is DAGVTQSPTHLIKTRGQQVTLRCSPKSGHDTVSWYQQALGQGPQFIFQYYEEEERQRGNFPDRFSGHQFPNYSSELNVNALLLGDSALYLCASSERTSGSYEQYFGPGTRLTVT.

The gene calls are TRBV28 and TRBJ1-4, with D perhaps TRBD1 (5 bases). Germline CDR1 is MDHEN and CDR2 is SYDVKM. The length of the CDR3 is 13 residues. V lost 5 bases and J lost 5, with 9 bases in between. The CDR3 bases are TGTGCCAGCAGTCCCTGGGGGAATGAAAAACTGTTTTTT. This codes for CASSPWGNEKLFF.

The table lists this clone with a few counts. The J gene is TRBJ1-5, the V gene TRBV5-1; 8 bases match TRBD1. The CDR3 covers 16 residues. The V and J ends lost 1 base and 2 bases, in that order; junction bases with no gene match: 5. The germline gives CDR1 SGHRS, CDR2 YFSETQ. CDR3 DNA sequence: TGCGCCAGCAGCTTGTATCCGACAGGGGGCAATCAGCCCCAGCATTTT. Amino acid sequence: CASSLYPTGGNQPQHF.

The V gene is TRBV25-1, the J gene TRBJ2-5, with D possibly being TRBD1 (6 bases). CDR1 is MGHDK and CDR2 is SYGVNS in the germline V gene. The CDR3 loop spans 10 amino acids. The CDR3 bases are TGTGCGGGCAGGGGAAAGACCCAGTACTTC. Protein: CAGRGKTQYF.

The J gene is TRBJ2-2, the V gene TRBV4-1; the match to TRBD2 covers 10 bases. Germline V CDR1 and CDR2: MGHRA, YSYEKL. The CDR3 is 17 amino acids. V lost 2 bases and J lost 2; bases outside the gene matches: 5. The CDR3 DNA is TGCGCCAGCAGCCAAATACTAGCGGGGTCTAACACCGGGGAGCTGTTTTTT. As protein: CASSQILAGSNTGELFF.

The chain links TRBV7-9 to TRBJ1-4; a possible D gene is TRBD1 (5 bases). Trimming removed 5 bases from V and 8 bases from J, with 21 bases in between. Germline CDR1 reads SEHNR; CDR2 reads FQNEAQ (reference sequence). The CDR3 covers 16 residues. The CDR3 loop reads CASSAGRAGSREKLFF. CDR3 in DNA: TGTGCCAGCAGCGCGGGCCGGGCAGGGTCTAGGGAAAAACTGTTTTTT.

This clone was seen once. The chain has TRBV10-2 and TRBJ2-5, with D unresolved. Germline CDR1 WSHSY, CDR2 SAAADI. The germline V and J ends were trimmed by 8 bases and 5 bases, with 18 bases remaining between them. The CDR3 contains 14 residues. CDR3 residues: CASLQMAASETQYF. As DNA, the CDR3 is TGCGCCAGCCTTCAGATGGCCGCGTCGGAGACCCAGTACTTC.

The genes are TRBV6-1 and TRBJ1-4, with no clear D. The V end was cut by 4 bases, the J end by 8 bases, with 11 bases between. Looked up from germline, CDR1 is MNHNS and CDR2 is SASEGT. This CDR3 is built from 13 residues. The CDR3 loop reads CASSVPGREKLFF. The CDR3 DNA reads as TGTGCCAGCAGTGTCCCGGGGAGGGAAAAACTGTTTTTT.

V is TRBV7-6 and J is TRBJ2-1; 7 bases fit TRBD1. Germline V CDR1 and CDR2: SGHVS, FNYEAQ. Trimming at V came to 5 bases and at J to 0 bases, leaving 4 bases not matched to a gene. The CDR3 consists of 15 residues. The CDR3 bases are TGTGCCAGCAGCGAGGACAGGAGCTCCTACAATGAGCAGTTCTTC. Translated: CASSEDRSSYNEQFF. The variable domain in full, completed from reference TRBV7-6 and TRBJ2-1, reads GAGVSQSPRYKVTKRGQDVALRCDPISGHVSLYWYRQALGQGPEFLTYFNYEAQQDKSGLPNDRFSAERPEGSISTLTIQRTEQRDSAMYRCASSEDRSSYNEQFFGPGTRLTVL.

The CDR3 loop is CASSGRTGMGEQFF. CDR3 bases: TGTGCCAGCAGTGGGCGGACAGGAATGGGTGAGCAGTTCTTC. This chain uses TRBV27 with TRBJ2-1; 7 bases are shared with TRBD1. Germline V lookup: CDR1 MNHEY, CDR2 SMNVEV (reference sequence). This CDR3 has 14 residues. V shed 5 bases and J 9 bases; nucleotides not matched to a gene: 10.

V usage is TRBV25-1 and J usage is TRBJ2-3, with D perhaps TRBD2 (5 bases). The CDR3 consists of 16 residues. Germline-derived CDR1 and CDR2 are MGHDK and SYGVNS. V was cut by 3 bases and J by 3 bases, with 16 bases left in between. CDR3 sequence (DNA): TGTGCCAGCAGTGACCAACTAGATCTAGCAACAGATACGCAGTATTTT. Translating it yields CASSDQLDLATDTQYF.

The chain links TRBV6-1 to TRBJ2-7; D gene uncertain. CDR3 size: 13 residues. Trimming took off 4 bases at V and 3 bases at J, with 10 bases between the two ends. CDR1 is MNHNS and CDR2 is SASEGT in the germline V gene. The CDR3 DNA sequence: TGTGCCAGCAGTGGAACATCAGGCTACGAGCAGTACTTC. Its protein product is CASSGTSGYEQYF.

The rearrangement links TRBV6-1 to TRBJ2-1; 12 nucleotides align to TRBD2. CDR1 is MNHNS, CDR2 SASEGT, per germline. The CDR3 is 14 residues long. With 11 bases clipped from V and 5 bases from J, the junction kept 7 bases outside the gene matches. The CDR3: CASWGLAGNNEQFF. The CDR3 coding sequence is TGTGCCTCTTGGGGACTAGCGGGTAACAATGAGCAGTTCTTC.

The rearrangement joins TRBV5-1 to TRBJ2-1; D unclear. The CDR3 covers 13 residues. Trimming pared 0 bases from V and 4 bases from J, leaving 5 bases between. CDR1 SGHRS and CDR2 YFSETQ come from the germline V gene. The CDR3 is CASSLEAYNEQFF. The CDR3 DNA sequence: TGCGCCAGCAGCTTGGAAGCTTACAATGAGCAGTTCTTC. Variable domain in full (rest from reference TRBV5-1 and TRBJ2-1): KAGVTQTPRYLIKTRGQQVTLSCSPISGHRSVSWYQQTPGQGLQFLFEYFSETQRNKGNFPGRFSGRQFSNSRSEMNVSTLELGDSALYLCASSLEAYNEQFFGPGTRLTVL.

Notes on this clone: Germline is not matched at one junction end, which may reflect a read error. The genes are TRBV28 and TRBJ2-1; D is uncertain. The germline gives CDR1 MDHEN, CDR2 SYDVKM. The CDR3 runs 13 residues. CDR3 region: CASTRIVYDEQFF. The DNA for the CDR3 is TGTGCCAGCACTCGGATCGTCTACGATGAGCAGTTCTTC. Full variable domain (missing parts from reference TRBV28 and TRBJ2-1): DVKVTQSSRYLVKRTGEKVFLECVQDMDHENMFWYRQDPGLGLRLIYFSYDVKMKEKGDIPEGYSVSREKKERFSLILESASTNQTSMYLCASTRIVYDEQFFGPGTRLTVL.

The rearrangement joins TRBV27 to TRBJ1-1, with D unresolved. V was trimmed by 6 bases and J by 5 bases, leaving 19 bases between them. The CDR3 has 15 residues. CDR1 and CDR2 (germline): MNHEY, SMNVEV (reference sequence). The CDR3, as DNA: TGTGCCAGCAGCCCGACGTTGCTGGGTGGGACTGAAGCTTTCTTT. Translated: CASSPTLLGGTEAFF.

The chain recombines TRBV30 with TRBJ1-1, with TRBD1 as a possible D gene (6 bases). V lost 2 bases, J lost 3 bases, and 13 bases lay in between. This CDR3 has 14 residues. Germline-derived CDR1 and CDR2 are GTSNPN and SVGIG (reference sequence). The CDR3 DNA is TGTGCCTGGAGTACAGGGTTTGGCGACACTGAAGCTTTCTTT. Amino acid sequence: CAWSTGFGDTEAFF.

This chain joins TRBV7-9 and TRBJ1-1; D is perhaps TRBD1 (6 bases). The ends were cut back, 4 bases at V and 6 bases at J, with 21 bases in the middle. The CDR3 loop spans 16 amino acids. Per germline, CDR1 SEHNR and CDR2 FQNEAQ (reference sequence). For the CDR3, the DNA is TGTGCCAGCAGCTCATATACAGGGTTAGGGTTGGCTGAAGCTTTCTTT. It is translated as CASSSYTGLGLAEAFF.

The chain joins TRBV5-1 to TRBJ2-7; unclear D gene. Germline V gene sequence: CDR1 SGHRS, CDR2 YFSETQ. CDR3 length: 15 residues. V was trimmed by 0 bases and J by 2 bases, leaving 12 bases between them. Here the CDR3 reads CASSLDRAITYEQYF. The CDR3 DNA reads as TGCGCCAGCAGCTTGGATCGGGCGATCACCTACGAGCAGTACTTC.

The chain joins TRBV5-4 to TRBJ2-1; 8 positions agree with TRBD1. V gave up 2 bases and J gave up 8 bases; unmatched junction bases: 9. Per the germline V gene, CDR1 is SGHNT and CDR2 is YYREEE (reference sequence). This CDR3 has 15 amino acids. The CDR3, as DNA: TGTGCCAGCAGCTTTCCCCAGGGGGCGGACCATGAGCAGTTCTTC. Amino acids: CASSFPQGADHEQFF. The complete variable domain, with remaining parts taken from reference TRBV5-4 and TRBJ2-1, reads ETGVTQSPTHLIKTRGQQVTLRCSSQSGHNTVSWYQQALGQGPQFIFQYYREEENGRGNFPPRFSGLQFPNYSSELNVNALELDDSALYLCASSFPQGADHEQFFGPGTRLTVL.

The rearrangement joins TRBV11-2 to TRBJ2-7, with no clear D. V was cut by 2 bases and J by 4 bases, with 9 bases left in between. The CDR3 consists of 13 residues. In germline, CDR1 is SGHAT, CDR2 FQNNGV. Here the CDR3 reads CASSLQTAYEQYF. Here the CDR3 DNA reads TGTGCCAGCAGCTTACAAACAGCGTACGAGCAGTACTTC. Full variable domain (rest looked up from reference TRBV11-2 and TRBJ2-7): EAGVAQSPRYKIIEKRQSVAFWCNPISGHATLYWYQQILGQGPKLLIQFQNNGVVDDSQLPKDRFSAERLKGVDSTLKIQPAKLEDSAVYLCASSLQTAYEQYFGPGTRLTVT.

V and J are TRBV11-2 and TRBJ2-7; no reliable D call. V dropped 4 bases and J dropped 3 bases, with 4 bases sitting between them. The CDR3 runs to 11 residues. Germline CDR1 reads SGHAT; CDR2 reads FQNNGV. CDR3 region: CASSSFYEQYF. In DNA, the CDR3 is TGTGCCAGCAGCTCATTCTACGAGCAGTACTTC. Using reference TRBV11-2 and TRBJ2-7 for the parts outside the CDR3, the full variable domain is EAGVAQSPRYKIIEKRQSVAFWCNPISGHATLYWYQQILGQGPKLLIQFQNNGVVDDSQLPKDRFSAERLKGVDSTLKIQPAKLEDSAVYLCASSSFYEQYFGPGTRLTVT.